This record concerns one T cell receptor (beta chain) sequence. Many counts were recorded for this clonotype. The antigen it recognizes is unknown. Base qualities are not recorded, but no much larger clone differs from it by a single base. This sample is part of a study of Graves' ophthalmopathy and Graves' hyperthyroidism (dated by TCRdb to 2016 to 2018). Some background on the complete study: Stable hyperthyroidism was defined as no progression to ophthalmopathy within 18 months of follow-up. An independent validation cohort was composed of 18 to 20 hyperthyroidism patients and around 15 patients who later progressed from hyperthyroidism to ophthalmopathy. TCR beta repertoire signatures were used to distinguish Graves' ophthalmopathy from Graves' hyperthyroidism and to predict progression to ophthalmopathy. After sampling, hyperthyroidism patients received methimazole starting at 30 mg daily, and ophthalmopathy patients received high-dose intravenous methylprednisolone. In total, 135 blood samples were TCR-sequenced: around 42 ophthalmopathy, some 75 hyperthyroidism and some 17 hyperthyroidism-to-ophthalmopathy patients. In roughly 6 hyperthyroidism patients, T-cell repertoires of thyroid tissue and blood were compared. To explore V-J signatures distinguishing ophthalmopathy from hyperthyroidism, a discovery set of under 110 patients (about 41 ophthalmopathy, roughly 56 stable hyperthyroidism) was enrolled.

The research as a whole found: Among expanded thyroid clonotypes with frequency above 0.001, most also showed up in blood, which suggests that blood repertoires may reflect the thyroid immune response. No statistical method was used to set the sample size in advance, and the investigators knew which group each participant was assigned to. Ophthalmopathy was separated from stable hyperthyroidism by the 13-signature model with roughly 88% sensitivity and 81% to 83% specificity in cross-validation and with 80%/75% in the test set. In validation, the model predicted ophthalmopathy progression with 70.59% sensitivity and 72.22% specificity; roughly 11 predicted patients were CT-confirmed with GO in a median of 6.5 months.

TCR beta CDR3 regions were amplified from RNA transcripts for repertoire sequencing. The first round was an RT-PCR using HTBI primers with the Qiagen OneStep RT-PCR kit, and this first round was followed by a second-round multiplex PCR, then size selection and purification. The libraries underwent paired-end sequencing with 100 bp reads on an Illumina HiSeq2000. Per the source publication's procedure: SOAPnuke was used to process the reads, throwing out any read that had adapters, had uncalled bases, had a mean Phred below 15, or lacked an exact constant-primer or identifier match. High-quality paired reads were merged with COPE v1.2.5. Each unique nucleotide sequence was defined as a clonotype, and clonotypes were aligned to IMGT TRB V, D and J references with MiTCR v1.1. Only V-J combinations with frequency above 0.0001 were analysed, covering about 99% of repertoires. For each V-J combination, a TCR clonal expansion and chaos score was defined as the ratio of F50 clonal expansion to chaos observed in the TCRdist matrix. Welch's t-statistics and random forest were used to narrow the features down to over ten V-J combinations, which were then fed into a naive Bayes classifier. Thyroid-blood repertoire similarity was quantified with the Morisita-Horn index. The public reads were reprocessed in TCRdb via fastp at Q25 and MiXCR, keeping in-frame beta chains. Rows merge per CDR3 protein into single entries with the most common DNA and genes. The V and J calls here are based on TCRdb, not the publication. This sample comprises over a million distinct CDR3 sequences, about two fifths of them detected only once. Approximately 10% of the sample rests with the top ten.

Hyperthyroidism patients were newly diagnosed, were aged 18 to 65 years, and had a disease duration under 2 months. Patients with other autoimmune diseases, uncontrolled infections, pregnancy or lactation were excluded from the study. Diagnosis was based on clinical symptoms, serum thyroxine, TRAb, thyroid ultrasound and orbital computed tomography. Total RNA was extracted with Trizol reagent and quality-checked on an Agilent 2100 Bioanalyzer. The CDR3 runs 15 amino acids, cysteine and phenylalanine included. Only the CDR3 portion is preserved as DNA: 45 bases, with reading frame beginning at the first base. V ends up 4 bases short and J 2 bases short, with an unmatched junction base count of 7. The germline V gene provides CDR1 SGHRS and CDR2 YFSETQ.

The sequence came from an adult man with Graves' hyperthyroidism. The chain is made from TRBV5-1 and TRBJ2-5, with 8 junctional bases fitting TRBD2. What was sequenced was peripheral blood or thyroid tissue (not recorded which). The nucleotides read TGCGCCAGCAGCCGGGGGGGCCTAACTCAAGAGACCCAGTACTTC. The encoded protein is CASSRGGLTQETQYF.